The following is a T cell receptor (beta chain) sequence with its context. Its antigen remains unidentified. This specimen comes from a study of response to subunit inactivated influenza vaccine. Study findings and constraints: Seasonal influenza vaccination, on each occasion, was suggested by the authors to recruit few new T cells.

Each CDR3 protein gets one entry after TCRdb re-called the RT-PCR reads with MiXCR. The sample has about 500,000 distinct CDR3 sequences, over 10% seen once; the top ten hold 13%. The sequence was collected from a man over 45 who received an inactivated influenza vaccine. The sequencing here drew on PBMCs from blood, taken about 40 days after vaccination.

The CDR3 coding sequence is TGCAGTGCCTTCGACTCTAGCGGGAGTTACGAGCAGTACTTC. Its translation is CSAFDSSGSYEQYF. The chain uses TRBV20-1 and TRBJ2-7; 10 bases match TRBD2. Per the germline V gene, CDR1 is DFQATT and CDR2 is SNEGSKA (reference sequence). The V and J ends lost 6 bases and 4 bases, in that order; junction bases with no gene match: 9. The CDR3 extends over 14 amino acids.